This T cell receptor beta chain is from a study of T cells in Graves' hyperthyroidism and ophthalmopathy. Broader study findings: Appearing also in blood were most of the thyroid clonotypes expanded above 0.001.

There were TCR beta CDR3 regions amplified from RNA transcripts. During a first-round RT-PCR of the TCR CDR3, the HTBI primer set was used. MiXCR, applied by TCRdb to the multiplex PCR reads, yields one record per CDR3 protein. The sample yields some 420,000 distinct CDR3 sequences, about 13% seen once. This clonotype was picked up many times. As yet, its antigen is unknown. If no ophthalmopathy progression occurred within 18 months, Graves' hyperthyroidism was stable. The study based diagnoses on clinical symptoms, serum thyroxine and TRAb, thyroid ultrasound and orbital computed tomography. The receptor was isolated from a woman aged 18-30 years with Graves' hyperthyroidism. The specimen was blood.

For the CDR3, the DNA is TGTGCCAGCAGCGCCCGGACCAGACTCATGAACACCGGGGAGCTGTTTTTT. It is translated as CASSARTRLMNTGELFF. The rearrangement joins TRBV7-8 to TRBJ2-2; no firm D call. CDR1 is SGHVS, CDR2 FQNEAQ, per germline. V was clipped by 5 bases and J by 1 base, with 17 bases between them. The CDR3 is made up of 17 amino acids.